The entry that follows covers one TCR beta chain sequence. Profiling relied on immunoSEQ multiplex PCR, and the TCRdb table lists in-frame clones only, not all of them. Among around 69,000 clones listed, about 96% were seen once. The sample belongs to a study of technical replicates of blood from a few donors. V lost 6 bases and J lost 2; bases outside the gene matches: 3. The CDR3 runs to 13 residues. Germline V gene lookup returns CDR1 MDHEN and CDR2 SYDVKM. The sample taken for sequencing was T cells isolated from PBMCs. This TCR was sampled from a human donor in good health. The V and J genes are TRBV28 and TRBJ2-7; 8 bases map to TRBD1. CDR3 bases: TGTGCCAGCAGACTCAGGGGGCCCTACGAGCAGTACTTC. It yields the protein CASRLRGPYEQYF.